This is a list of T cell receptor beta chains from one sample in a study of identical twins. TCRdb re-analysed the 5' RACE reads in MiXCR, keeping a single row per CDR3 protein. The repertoire includes more than 350,000 distinct CDR3 sequences, roughly 9% of them detected once, and over 7% sits in the top ten. The specimen sequenced was naive T cells sorted from blood. These receptors were obtained from a woman aged 45-65 years in good health. Both conserved end residues are part of each CDR3. A D gene is named only where the DNA matches it firmly. A clone size is listed for some rows: how often the clone was seen (once, few, many), or a class if it is expanded.

V gene	clone size	J gene	D gene	CDR3 DNA	CDR3 protein
TRBV6-4	many	TRBJ1-1	.	TGTGCCAGCAGTGAGAGGGGGGCATCTTCGGAAGCTTTCTTT	CASSERGASSEAFF
TRBV5-1	few	TRBJ1-1	.	TGCGCCAGCAGCGGGCAGGGGTGGGAGCCGAACACTGAAGCTTTCTTT	CASSGQGWEPNTEAFF
TRBV5-1	many	TRBJ2-1	TRBD2	TGCGCCAGCAGCTTGGGGACTAGCGGGAGGGACTTCAATGAGCAGTTCTTC	CASSLGTSGRDFNEQFF
TRBV12-3/TRBV12-4	.	TRBJ1-3	.	TGTGCCAGCAGACTTGGACGGATAAACACCATATATTTT	CASRLGRINTIYF
TRBV4-1	.	TRBJ2-7	TRBD2	TGCGCCAGCAGCCACACTAGCGCCACCCCTCCCTACGAGCAGTACTTC	CASSHTSATPPYEQYF
TRBV7-9	.	TRBJ2-1	TRBD1	TGTGCCGCGGGACAGGGGATCGGCAATGAGCAGTTCTTC	CAAGQGIGNEQFF
TRBV12-3/TRBV12-4	many	TRBJ2-1	TRBD2	TGTGCCAGCAGTTTAACCGGGACTAGCGGGAGGTTTATGTTCTTC	CASSLTGTSGRFMFF
TRBV15	few	TRBJ2-3	.	TGTGCCACCAGCAAAGGGGAGGCCGTTCTCACAGATACGCAGTATTTT	CATSKGEAVLTDTQYF
TRBV3-1	.	TRBJ1-1	.	TGTGCCAGCAGCCAAGAACGGTTCCTCGCGGAAGCTTTCTTT	CASSQERFLAEAFF
TRBV28	many	TRBJ2-1	TRBD2	TGTGCCAGCAGTCCCGGGACTAGCAATGAGCAGTTCTTC	CASSPGTSNEQFF
TRBV12-3/TRBV12-4	.	TRBJ2-7	.	TGTGCCAGCACCCTCGGGGGGCTAGGGTCCCTAGAGCAGTACTTC	CASTLGGLGSLEQYF
TRBV2	.	TRBJ2-5	.	TGTGCCAGCAGTGTCGACAGCGTCGGAGGAGAGACCCAGTACTTC	CASSVDSVGGETQYF
TRBV11-2	.	TRBJ2-1	.	TGTGCCAGCAGCTTAGTACCGAGTGATGAGCAGTTCTTC	CASSLVPSDEQFF
TRBV30	.	TRBJ2-3	TRBD2	TGTGCCTGGAGTGTACTGGCTAGCGGAACAGATACGCAGTATTTT	CAWSVLASGTDTQYF
TRBV12-3/TRBV12-4	few	TRBJ1-2	.	TGTGCCAGCAGTTTATCGTACGACGGCTACACCTTC	CASSLSYDGYTF
TRBV18	few	TRBJ1-2	.	TGTGCCAGCTCACCGCTCCCGGGGGCCGTGAACTATGGCTACACCTTC	CASSPLPGAVNYGYTF
TRBV3-1	.	TRBJ2-5	.	TGTGCCAGCAGCCAAGAGTGGGCCCAGTACTTC	CASSQEWAQYF
TRBV29-1	many	TRBJ2-3	.	TGCAGCGTTGGCATGCGGGCTCACCCCCGGGGAGATACGCAGTATTTT	CSVGMRAHPRGDTQYF
TRBV29-1	.	TRBJ2-5	.	TGCAGCGTTGAAAGAGGCCGAAAAGAGACCCAGTACTTC	CSVERGRKETQYF
TRBV5-1	few	TRBJ2-1	.	TGCGCCAGCAGCTTGAGCCGACTAGGCAATGAGCAGTTCTTC	CASSLSRLGNEQFF
TRBV29-1	many	TRBJ2-4	.	TGCAGCTCGACCGGGACTGCCTCGGGCATTCAGTACTTC	CSSTGTASGIQYF
TRBV5-1	many	TRBJ1-1	.	TGCGCCAGCAGCTACCAGGGGCAGTCTGAAGCTTTCTTT	CASSYQGQSEAFF
TRBV20-1	.	TRBJ2-2	.	TGCAGTGCTATCCGGGACTTGAACACCGGGGAGCTGTTTTTT	CSAIRDLNTGELFF
TRBV6-1	.	TRBJ2-3	TRBD1	TGTGCCAGCAGTCCCGGGACAGGGGACACAGATACGCAGTATTTT	CASSPGTGDTDTQYF
TRBV5-1	.	TRBJ2-2	TRBD2	TGCGCCAGCAGCTCCCCAAGCGGGAGGAGTACCGGGGAGCTGTTTTTT	CASSSPSGRSTGELFF
TRBV12-3/TRBV12-4	few	TRBJ1-1	.	TGTGCCAGCAGTTTATTGGGAGTCTTGTGGGTGAACACTGAAGCTTTCTTT	CASSLLGVLWVNTEAFF
TRBV20-1	.	TRBJ1-5	.	TGCAGTGCTAGAGATCCGGCTAGCAATCAGCCCCAGCATTTT	CSARDPASNQPQHF
TRBV29-1	.	TRBJ1-1	.	TGCAGCTCCCGGACGGGGAACACTGAAGCTTTCTTT	CSSRTGNTEAFF
TRBV27	.	TRBJ2-3	TRBD1	TGTGCCAGCAGTTTCCAGACAGGGGGCACAGATACGCAGTATTTT	CASSFQTGGTDTQYF
TRBV24-1	.	TRBJ2-1	TRBD2	TGTGCCACCACACTAGCGGGAGGGAATGAGCAGTTCTTC	CATTLAGGNEQFF
TRBV29-1	many	TRBJ2-3	TRBD2	TGCAGCGTTGAAGGGGCTACTAGCGGGAGTGATACGCAGTATTTT	CSVEGATSGSDTQYF
TRBV5-5	.	TRBJ2-3	TRBD1	TGTGCCAGCAGCTTGGTGGGACAGGTGGGAGATACGCAGTATTTT	CASSLVGQVGDTQYF
TRBV19	few	TRBJ2-1	.	TGTGCCAGTAGTATATCCCCAATCAATGAGCAGTTCTTC	CASSISPINEQFF
TRBV12-5	few	TRBJ2-5	.	TGTGCTAGTGGTTTGGTAGTAGGGCTCCAAGAGACCCAGTACTTC	CASGLVVGLQETQYF
TRBV11-2	.	TRBJ2-1	TRBD1	TGTGCCAGCAGCCGCCGGGACAGGGGGTACTACAATGAGCAGTTCTTC	CASSRRDRGYYNEQFF
TRBV24-1	few	TRBJ2-5	.	TGTGCCACCAGTGATTTGCATGTGGGAGAACGGAGGGAGACCCAGTACTTC	CATSDLHVGERRETQYF
TRBV12-5	.	TRBJ1-5	TRBD1	TGTGCTAGTGGTCCGTTAAGGACAGGGGAAAATCAGCCCCAGCATTTT	CASGPLRTGENQPQHF
TRBV11-3	many	TRBJ2-7	.	TGTGCCAGCAGCTTATCGGAGTTCTCCTACGAGCAGTACTTC	CASSLSEFSYEQYF
TRBV12-3/TRBV12-4	.	TRBJ1-1	TRBD1	TGTGCCAGCATCCTGACAGGGCCGAACACTGAAGCTTTCTTT	CASILTGPNTEAFF
TRBV6-2/TRBV6-3	few	TRBJ1-1	.	TGTGCCAGCAGTTACCTTCCGACGAACACTGAAGCTTTCTTT	CASSYLPTNTEAFF
TRBV20-1	many	TRBJ2-7	TRBD2	TGCAGTGCTCGAACTACTAGCGGGAGAACCTACGAGCAGTACTTC	CSARTTSGRTYEQYF
TRBV10-3	.	TRBJ2-1	TRBD2	TGTGCCATCAGTGACCCGACTAGCGGGAGAGAACAGTTCTTC	CAISDPTSGREQFF
TRBV5-6	many	TRBJ2-2	.	TGTGCCAGCAGCTTGGCTGCGAGGGAGCTGTTTTTT	CASSLAARELFF
TRBV29-1	many	TRBJ2-2	TRBD2	TGCAGCGTTGAAGGGGGGATAGCGGGAGCCGGGGAGCTGTTTTTT	CSVEGGIAGAGELFF
TRBV12-3/TRBV12-4	few	TRBJ2-2	TRBD1	TGTGCCAGCAGTTCTTTGGGGGGACAGGGGTATCCCGGGGAGCTGTTTTTT	CASSSLGGQGYPGELFF
TRBV20-1	few	TRBJ1-4	.	TGCAGTGCTAGCCTAAGGGTGCCGAATGAAAAACTGTTTTTT	CSASLRVPNEKLFF
TRBV28	few	TRBJ1-5	TRBD1	TGTGCCAGCAGTTTAGGGACAGGGGTGGGTCAGCCCCAGCATTTT	CASSLGTGVGQPQHF
TRBV11-3	few	TRBJ2-3	.	TGTGCCAGCAGCTTATTGCCCACAGATACGCAGTATTTT	CASSLLPTDTQYF
TRBV5-1	.	TRBJ2-7	TRBD2	TGCGCCAGCAGCCCTAGCCCGTCTGGAGCGGGAGCCTCCTACGAGCAGTACTTC	CASSPSPSGAGASYEQYF
TRBV20-1	many	TRBJ1-4	.	TGCAGTGCTAGTTTGTCCGGGGGCGATGAAAAACTGTTTTTT	CSASLSGGDEKLFF